These T cell receptor beta chains were read from a single sample in a study of OX40 agonist ivuxolimab in advanced cancers. Generated by immunoSEQ multiplex PCR, the TCRdb table keeps only in-frame clones and is missing some. The sample lists 74,000 or so clones, 89% occurring once. Here the sequenced sample was CD4+ or CD8+ T cells sorted from blood, taken in a trial of the OX40 agonist ivuxolimab. Every receptor here comes from an adult with an advanced solid tumor such as melanoma, head and neck, liver or kidney cancer. The CDR3 runs from the conserved cysteine through the conserved F or W. Clone size is given for some rows only: seen once, a few or many times, or a class if the clone is expanded.

abundance: -; v_gene: TRBV5-4; CDR3aa: CASSSGLREASYEQYF
abundance: -; v_gene: TRBV9; CDR3aa: CASSEGAGGNTIYF
abundance: -; v_gene: TRBV9; CDR3aa: CASSAVPQSYGYTF
abundance: few; v_gene: TRBV19; CDR3aa: CASSIGWTNYGYTF
abundance: -; v_gene: TRBV4-2; CDR3aa: CASSQVSLAGGIGDTQYF
abundance: -; v_gene: TRBV5-1; CDR3aa: CASSFRGMNTEAFF
abundance: -; v_gene: TRBV9; CDR3aa: CASSSLGATDTQYF
abundance: few; v_gene: TRBV12-5; CDR3aa: CASGQGHTGELFF
abundance: -; v_gene: TRBV23-1; CDR3aa: CASSQSFGTGNSPLHF
abundance: -; v_gene: TRBV11-2; CDR3aa: CASSSGPTDTQYF
abundance: -; v_gene: TRBV5-1; CDR3aa: CASRGQGTYEQYF
abundance: -; v_gene: TRBV6-5; CDR3aa: CASSYPGQDLQYF
abundance: -; v_gene: TRBV11-2; CDR3aa: CASSLVTGMNTEAFF
abundance: -; v_gene: TRBV11-2; CDR3aa: CASSQISGTSGANVLTF
abundance: once; v_gene: TRBV15; CDR3aa: CATSRERGTGWETQYF
abundance: -; v_gene: TRBV6-1; CDR3aa: CASSRGDLTGELFF
abundance: -; v_gene: TRBV18; CDR3aa: CASSPRSDTQYF
abundance: -; v_gene: TRBV19; CDR3aa: CASSKRQRTSNQPQHF
abundance: -; v_gene: TRBV6-7; CDR3aa: CASSQQGLRGELFF
abundance: -; v_gene: TRBV5-1; CDR3aa: CASSRGLAGDTQYF
abundance: -; v_gene: TRBV4-2; CDR3aa: CASSQDAAPNTGELFF
abundance: -; v_gene: TRBV7-9; CDR3aa: CASSLGVGGSTEAFF
abundance: -; v_gene: TRBV5-8; CDR3aa: CASSLDRHTEAFF
abundance: -; v_gene: TRBV28; CDR3aa: CASSLATTEAFF
abundance: -; v_gene: TRBV23-1; CDR3aa: CASSSLRNNEQFF
abundance: -; v_gene: TRBV11-3; CDR3aa: CASSLGPRTEAFF
abundance: once; v_gene: TRBV4-1; CDR3aa: CASSQGPGRSRHLNEQYF
abundance: -; v_gene: TRBV5-1; CDR3aa: CASSFTGVLDEQFF
abundance: -; v_gene: TRBV7-9; CDR3aa: CASSPPGTYYNEQFF
abundance: -; v_gene: TRBV2; CDR3aa: CASSEASWNQPQHF
abundance: -; v_gene: TRBV6-1; CDR3aa: CASSVPGQGAGNIQYF
abundance: few; v_gene: TRBV6-4; CDR3aa: CASSTGGTREQFF
abundance: -; v_gene: TRBV9; CDR3aa: CASSQPQGGGETQYF
abundance: -; v_gene: TRBV6-5; CDR3aa: CASTSTRGYEQYF
abundance: -; v_gene: TRBV5-1; CDR3aa: CASSPTFTGPSSGLRNIQYF
abundance: -; v_gene: TRBV29-1; CDR3aa: CSVSRRQITPYGYTF
abundance: -; v_gene: TRBV7-9; CDR3aa: CASSLGGVSPLHF
abundance: -; v_gene: TRBV11-2; CDR3aa: CASSLAFRPELAKNIQYF
abundance: -; v_gene: TRBV18; CDR3aa: CASSPSMGGNNSPLHF
abundance: -; v_gene: TRBV28; CDR3aa: CASSKGGWRSGNTIYF
abundance: -; v_gene: TRBV27; CDR3aa: CASSLRLATDTQYF
abundance: -; v_gene: TRBV5-1; CDR3aa: CASSPAPQRGMNIQYF
abundance: few; v_gene: TRBV2; CDR3aa: CASSATRGSEQYF
abundance: -; v_gene: TRBV5-4; CDR3aa: CASGGVNTEAFF
abundance: -; v_gene: TRBV10-3; CDR3aa: CAISERIPAGTGDGYTF
abundance: -; v_gene: TRBV7-2; CDR3aa: CASNQGQGFQQYF
abundance: -; v_gene: TRBV7-2; CDR3aa: CASSAGQGLYGYTF
abundance: -; v_gene: TRBV5-4; CDR3aa: CASSRAQGTEAFF
abundance: -; v_gene: TRBV9; CDR3aa: CASSLNSATNEKLFF
abundance: -; v_gene: TRBV7-5; CDR3aa: CARSLARFKGGNQPQHF
abundance: -; v_gene: TRBV7-3; CDR3aa: CASSLIGAGTYTF
abundance: -; v_gene: TRBV9; CDR3aa: CASSVGRAGNYGYTF